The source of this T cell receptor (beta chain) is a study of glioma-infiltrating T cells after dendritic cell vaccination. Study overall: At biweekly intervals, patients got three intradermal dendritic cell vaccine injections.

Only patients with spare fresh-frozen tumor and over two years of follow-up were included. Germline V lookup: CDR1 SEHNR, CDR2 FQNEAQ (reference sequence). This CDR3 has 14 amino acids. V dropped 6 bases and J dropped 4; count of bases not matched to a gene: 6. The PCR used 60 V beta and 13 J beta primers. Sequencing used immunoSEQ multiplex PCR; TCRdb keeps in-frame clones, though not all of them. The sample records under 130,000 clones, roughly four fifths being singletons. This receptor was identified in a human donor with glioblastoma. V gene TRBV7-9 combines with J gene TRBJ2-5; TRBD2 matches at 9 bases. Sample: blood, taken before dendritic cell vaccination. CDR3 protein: CASRTTSGTETQYF. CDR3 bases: TGTGCCAGCAGGACGACTAGCGGAACAGAGACCCAGTACTTC.